This entry lists 30 T cell receptor beta chains sequenced from one sample in a study of CD8 T cells in ankylosing spondylitis. A single record per CDR3 protein comes from TCRdb applying MiXCR to the 5' RACE reads. The data hold 8,000 to 9,000 distinct CDR3 sequences, with about 3.8% observed a single time. The sample was blood, either unsorted or a sorted T cell fraction (not recorded which). These receptors all come from a female donor with ankylosing spondylitis or in good health (not recorded which).

This clonotype showed up many times. The J gene is TRBJ2-2, the V gene TRBV9; perhaps TRBD2 as D (5 bases). V shed 0 bases and J shed 7 bases, with 7 bases lying between them. Germline loops: CDR1 SGDLS, CDR2 YYNGEE. The CDR3 consists of 13 residues. Written as DNA, the CDR3 is TGTGCCAGCAGCGTAGACGGGGTCGGGGAGCTGTTTTTT. Translated: CASSVDGVGELFF. Filled out from reference TRBV9 and TRBJ2-2, the complete variable domain reads DSGVTQTPKHLITATGQRVTLRCSPRSGDLSVYWYQQSLDQGLQFLIQYYNGEERAKGNILERFSAQQFPDLHSELNLSSLELGDSALYFCASSVDGVGELFFGEGSRLTVL.

By proportion, this clonotype is medium-sized. For the CDR3, the DNA is TGTGCCAGCAGCCCCGGGCGGAACTATGGCTACACCTTC. Its protein product is CASSPGRNYGYTF. This rearrangement joins TRBV9 to TRBJ1-2, with D hard to call. Germline loops: CDR1 SGDLS, CDR2 YYNGEE. The CDR3 spans 13 residues. V was pared by 4 bases and J by 2 bases, with 9 bases between. Full variable domain (rest looked up from reference TRBV9 and TRBJ1-2): DSGVTQTPKHLITATGQRVTLRCSPRSGDLSVYWYQQSLDQGLQFLIQYYNGEERAKGNILERFSAQQFPDLHSELNLSSLELGDSALYFCASSPGRNYGYTFGSGTRLTVV.

This clonotype was counted many times. This chain connects TRBV9 to TRBJ2-7; D not certain. Germline V gene sequence: CDR1 SGDLS, CDR2 YYNGEE. The CDR3 is made up of 13 amino acids. V was clipped by 0 bases and J by 4 bases, with 8 bases between them. CDR3 loop: CASSVGEGYEQYF. The CDR3 bases are TGTGCCAGCAGCGTAGGAGAAGGGTACGAGCAGTACTTC.

This clonotype came up many times. The chain couples TRBV9 to TRBJ1-1, with D unclear. The CDR3 is 15 amino acids. Trimming removed 1 base from V and 0 bases from J, with 10 bases in between. Per the germline V gene, CDR1 is SGDLS and CDR2 is YYNGEE. The DNA of the CDR3 is TGTGCCAGCAGCGTAATTATACAGATGAACACTGAAGCTTTCTTT. It specifies CASSVIIQMNTEAFF.

There are many counts of this clonotype. This chain connects TRBV9 to TRBJ2-3; 7 bases are shared with TRBD1. Germline CDR1 and CDR2: SGDLS and YYNGEE. After removal of 0 bases from V and 9 bases from J, the junction contained 10 bases not matched to a gene. The CDR3 length is 15 residues. CDR3 in DNA: TGTGCCAGCAGCGTAGGTGGAGAACCACAGGGGACGCAGTATTTT. Translation: CASSVGGEPQGTQYF.

Sample share makes this clonotype medium-sized. The rearrangement joins TRBV9 to TRBJ1-2; no clear D gene. The CDR3 contains 13 residues. Trimming removed 3 bases from V and 3 bases from J, with 9 bases in between. From germline, CDR1 is SGDLS and CDR2 YYNGEE. This CDR3 is CASSAGNDYGYTF. The CDR3 nucleotides are TGTGCCAGCAGCGCCGGAAACGACTATGGCTACACCTTC.

This clonotype has at least ten counts. The chain couples TRBV9 to TRBJ2-3; 15 bases are shared with TRBD2. Germline lookup yields CDR1 SGDLS and CDR2 YYNGEE. Losses at the gene ends were 0 bases for V and 5 bases for J; bases not matched to a gene: 7. This CDR3 comprises 18 residues. CDR3 residues: CASSVVGTSGGLEDTQYF. CDR3 sequence (DNA): TGTGCCAGCAGCGTAGTCGGGACTAGCGGGGGGCTGGAAGATACGCAGTATTTT. Based on the CDR3 plus reference TRBV9 and TRBJ2-3, the full variable domain is DSGVTQTPKHLITATGQRVTLRCSPRSGDLSVYWYQQSLDQGLQFLIQYYNGEERAKGNILERFSAQQFPDLHSELNLSSLELGDSALYFCASSVVGTSGGLEDTQYFGPGTRLTVL.

This clonotype was counted at least ten times. The chain recombines TRBV9 with TRBJ2-7, with TRBD1 matching over 9 bases. J gave up 2 bases and V 3 bases, and 6 bases lay outside the gene matches. Per the germline V gene, CDR1 is SGDLS and CDR2 is YYNGEE. The CDR3 has 15 amino acids. The chain's CDR3 is CASSAGTGRAYEQYF. CDR3 coding DNA: TGTGCCAGCAGCGCCGGGACAGGGAGGGCCTACGAGCAGTACTTC.

This clonotype qualifies as medium-sized. The chain carries TRBV9 and TRBJ1-3; D remains unclear. There are 15 residues in the CDR3. Germline V gene data show CDR1 as SGDLS and CDR2 as YYNGEE. Trimming cost V 2 bases and J 0 bases, with 9 bases left between them. CDR3 sequence: CASSVGKGSGNTIYF. CDR3 bases: TGTGCCAGCAGCGTTGGGAAAGGCTCTGGAAACACCATATATTTT. Supplemented by reference TRBV9 and TRBJ1-3, the full variable domain reads DSGVTQTPKHLITATGQRVTLRCSPRSGDLSVYWYQQSLDQGLQFLIQYYNGEERAKGNILERFSAQQFPDLHSELNLSSLELGDSALYFCASSVGKGSGNTIYFGEGSWLTVV.

This clonotype is medium-sized in the sample. The V and J genes are TRBV9 and TRBJ1-2; D uncertain. CDR1 and CDR2 (germline): SGDLS, YYNGEE. The V end was cut by 3 bases, the J end by 4 bases, with 13 bases between. The CDR3 length is 14 residues. For the CDR3, the DNA is TGTGCCAGCAGCGGGGCAGTGAGCCTCTATGGCTACACCTTC. This codes for CASSGAVSLYGYTF.

This clonotype was seen repeatedly, ten times or more. V is TRBV9 and J is TRBJ2-1, with D possibly being TRBD2 (6 bases). V shed 0 bases and J shed 4 bases, with 11 bases lying between them. The CDR3 contains 15 residues. The V gene's germline CDR1 is SGDLS and CDR2 YYNGEE. CDR3 DNA sequence: TGTGCCAGCAGCGTAGGCGGGGAAATATACAATGAGCAGTTCTTC. Protein sequence: CASSVGGEIYNEQFF.

This clonotype came up many times. V usage is TRBV9 and J usage is TRBJ2-7; 9 positions match TRBD2. Trimming took 0 bases from V and 0 from J; bases not matched to a gene: 4. The CDR3 is made up of 16 amino acids. The germline CDR1 and CDR2 sequences are SGDLS and YYNGEE. The CDR3 bases are TGTGCCAGCAGCGTAGGCGGGGGGGGCAGCTCCTACGAGCAGTACTTC. It yields the protein CASSVGGGGSSYEQYF.

Regarding this clonotype: A much bigger clone sits one base away, suggesting this may be a read error. This sequence joins TRBV9 and TRBJ2-7; TRBD2 matches at 8 bases. Per germline, CDR1 SGDLS and CDR2 YYNGEE. The ends lost 3 bases at V and 3 bases at J; junction bases unmatched: 8. The CDR3 sequence is 15 residues long. The CDR3 region has the DNA TGTGCCAGCAGCGCGGACCCTCTAGCGGGCTACGAGCAGTACTTC. Translation: CASSADPLAGYEQYF. Based on the CDR3 plus reference TRBV9 and TRBJ2-7, the full variable domain is DSGVTQTPKHLITATGQRVTLRCSPRSGDLSVYWYQQSLDQGLQFLIQYYNGEERAKGNILERFSAQQFPDLHSELNLSSLELGDSALYFCASSADPLAGYEQYFGPGTRLTVT.

This clonotype was detected ten times or more. The chain is built from TRBV9 and TRBJ2-1; 9 bases map to TRBD1. CDR3 size: 15 residues. CDR1 SGDLS and CDR2 YYNGEE come from the germline V gene. V shed 3 bases and J 4 bases; nucleotides not matched to a gene: 5. The CDR3 DNA is TGTGCCAGCAGCGGGGGGACAGGGTCTTACAATGAGCAGTTCTTC. This sequence encodes CASSGGTGSYNEQFF.

This clonotype is categorized as medium-sized. The junction differs from germline at one of its ends, possibly a read error. V usage is TRBV9 and J usage is TRBJ1-5; D gene unclear. The CDR3 is 14 residues long. In germline, CDR1 is SGDLS, CDR2 YYNGEE. The DNA for the CDR3 is TGTTCCAGCAGCGTCTCGGGGAGCAATCAGCCCCAGCATTTT. Translated, it gives CSSSVSGSNQPQHF.

The gene calls are TRBV9 and TRBJ2-1, with 7 bases aligning to TRBD2. There are 15 residues in the CDR3. Germline values: CDR1 SGDLS, CDR2 YYNGEE. V was clipped by 6 bases and J by 9 bases; unmatched bases: 15. The CDR3 protein is CASNPGRDPRSEQFF. CDR3 sequence (DNA): TGTGCCAGCAACCCGGGGAGGGACCCACGAAGTGAGCAGTTCTTC.

This clonotype occurred many times. The V gene is TRBV9, the J gene TRBJ1-2; tentative D call: TRBD1 (6 bases). The V end was cut by 0 bases, the J end by 4 bases, with 10 bases between. CDR3 length: 14 residues. Germline V CDR1 and CDR2: SGDLS, YYNGEE. In nucleotides, the CDR3 is TGTGCCAGCAGCGTAGCTATGGACAGCTATGGCTACACCTTC. As protein: CASSVAMDSYGYTF.

This clonotype was observed many times. This chain connects TRBV9 to TRBJ2-7; possibly TRBD1 for D (5 bases). Deletions cut 3 bases from V and 6 bases from J, with 13 bases between. CDR1 is SGDLS and CDR2 is YYNGEE in the germline V gene. This CDR3 comprises 13 residues. The DNA for the CDR3 is TGTGCCAGCAGCGACGGCAGGGAATCCGAGCAGTACTTC. Residues: CASSDGRESEQYF. The full variable domain, in which reference TRBV9 and TRBJ2-7 provide the parts outside the CDR3, is DSGVTQTPKHLITATGQRVTLRCSPRSGDLSVYWYQQSLDQGLQFLIQYYNGEERAKGNILERFSAQQFPDLHSELNLSSLELGDSALYFCASSDGRESEQYFGPGTRLTVT.

This clonotype was recorded many times. This chain uses TRBV9 with TRBJ1-4; tentative D call: TRBD1 (5 bases). The germline gives CDR1 SGDLS, CDR2 YYNGEE. The CDR3 contains 14 residues. Trimming removed 4 bases from V and 5 bases from J, with 12 bases in between. This CDR3 is CASSPGDSNEKLFF. The CDR3 region has the DNA TGTGCCAGCAGCCCTGGGGACTCAAATGAAAAACTGTTTTTT.

This clonotype has ten or more counts. The J gene is TRBJ1-2, the V gene TRBV9; D gene unclear. The CDR3 length is 16 residues. The germline V gene encodes CDR1 SGDLS and CDR2 YYNGEE. Trimming cost V 0 bases and J 1 base, with 13 bases left between them. CDR3 in DNA: TGTGCCAGCAGCGTAGGGAACCCGGGCCTTAACTATGGCTACACCTTC. Its translation: CASSVGNPGLNYGYTF.

This clonotype was detected ten times or more. This chain uses TRBV9 with TRBJ2-7; 8 bases line up with TRBD2. V trimming: 3 bases; J trimming: 3 bases; junction bases outside the gene matches: 8. CDR3 size: 15 residues. Looked up from germline, CDR1 is SGDLS and CDR2 is YYNGEE. This CDR3 is CASSAEPLAGYEQYF. DNA for the CDR3: TGTGCCAGCAGCGCGGAACCTCTAGCGGGCTACGAGCAGTACTTC.

This clonotype is judged medium-sized. The chain uses TRBV9 and TRBJ1-4; D gene ambiguous. The CDR3 loop spans 16 amino acids. Trimming took 3 bases from V and 5 from J, leaving 17 bases between them. Germline CDR1 and CDR2: SGDLS and YYNGEE. The CDR3 sequence: CASSAGLTNGNEKLFF. The CDR3 nucleotides are TGTGCCAGCAGCGCAGGACTGACTAATGGGAATGAAAAACTGTTTTTT.

This clonotype was counted many times. The CDR3 DNA reads TGTGCCAGCAGCGGGGGGGCGCGAGAGACCCAGTACTTC. This codes for CASSGGARETQYF. The chain carries TRBV9 and TRBJ2-5; D is possibly TRBD1 or TRBD2 (6 bases each). The germline CDR1 and CDR2 sequences are SGDLS and YYNGEE. This CDR3 contains 13 residues. V was cut by 3 bases and J by 4 bases, with 10 bases left in between.

This clonotype rates as medium-sized. V and J are TRBV9 and TRBJ1-4; a possible D gene is TRBD1 (6 bases). CDR1 and CDR2 (germline): SGDLS, YYNGEE. The CDR3 spans 15 residues. V was shortened by 4 bases and J by 7 bases, with 17 bases between the two germline ends. The CDR3 protein is CASSFTGAFSEKLFF. The CDR3 nucleotides are TGTGCCAGCAGCTTCACGGGGGCATTTTCTGAAAAACTGTTTTTT.

The V and J genes are TRBV9 and TRBJ2-7; 9 nucleotides match TRBD1. Germline CDR1 SGDLS, CDR2 YYNGEE. After removal of 4 bases from V and 5 bases from J, the junction contained 10 bases not matched to a gene. This CDR3 comprises 15 residues. The CDR3: CASSTRGQGAHEQYF. CDR3 DNA: TGTGCCAGCAGCACAAGGGGACAGGGTGCCCACGAGCAGTACTTC. Looking up the rest from reference TRBV9 and TRBJ2-7 gives the full variable domain: DSGVTQTPKHLITATGQRVTLRCSPRSGDLSVYWYQQSLDQGLQFLIQYYNGEERAKGNILERFSAQQFPDLHSELNLSSLELGDSALYFCASSTRGQGAHEQYFGPGTRLTVT.

The chain couples TRBV9 to TRBJ2-3; 7 bases map to TRBD1. The CDR3 covers 15 residues. V was clipped by 5 bases and J by 8 bases; unmatched bases: 14. Germline V gene data show CDR1 as SGDLS and CDR2 as YYNGEE. DNA for the CDR3: TGTGCCAGCAGTAGATCAGGGACAGAATACGGTACGCAGTATTTT. Its protein product is CASSRSGTEYGTQYF.

This clonotype occurred a few times. The chain carries TRBV9 and TRBJ2-1; D possibly corresponds to TRBD2 (6 bases). Trimming stripped 0 bases from V and 3 bases from J, with 13 bases between. The CDR3 has 16 amino acids. Per the germline V gene, CDR1 is SGDLS and CDR2 is YYNGEE. The CDR3 loop is CASSVAWGGVYNEQFF. The CDR3 bases are TGTGCCAGCAGCGTAGCTTGGGGCGGGGTCTACAATGAGCAGTTCTTC.

This clonotype was seen ten or more times. V usage is TRBV9 and J usage is TRBJ2-1, with 8 nucleotides matching TRBD1. Trimming removed 0 bases from V and 12 bases from J; junction bases left unmatched: 2. This CDR3 is 12 amino acids long. Germline V gives CDR1 SGDLS, CDR2 YYNGEE. The CDR3 DNA follows: TGTGCCAGCAGCGTAGGAGGGACAGGGCAGTTCTTC. Amino acids: CASSVGGTGQFF.

V is TRBV9 and J is TRBJ2-1; TRBD2 might be the D (7 bases). The CDR3 loop spans 16 amino acids. Germline V gene sequence: CDR1 SGDLS, CDR2 YYNGEE. V was pared by 0 bases and J by 0 bases, with 10 bases between. This CDR3 reads CASSVGRGPSYNEQFF. The CDR3, as DNA: TGTGCCAGCAGCGTAGGGCGGGGGCCCTCCTACAATGAGCAGTTCTTC.

This clonotype has ten or more counts. The V and J genes are TRBV9 and TRBJ2-2; TRBD1 matches 9 bases. Unmatched junction bases numbered 16, after V lost 4 bases and J lost 6 bases. CDR3 size: 18 residues. Germline loops: CDR1 SGDLS, CDR2 YYNGEE. CDR3 DNA: TGTGCCAGCAGCTTAACGACAGGGGGAGTTTCTTCGGCCGGGGAGCTGTTTTTT. This codes for CASSLTTGGVSSAGELFF.